The 17 T cell receptor beta chains given below trace back to one sample, sequenced in a study of blood T cells in healthy people across ages. With a J-beta primer mix and a sample-barcoded 5' primer, a second PCR ran about 6 to 11 cycles. TCRdb ran MiXCR on the 5' RACE reads and lists one entry per CDR3 protein. The table records some 900,000 distinct CDR3 sequences, under 35% of them present only once. The sample was blood. These receptors were obtained from a woman at least 80 years old in good health.

This clonotype was picked up many times. The J gene is TRBJ2-3, the V gene TRBV20-1; 8 bases line up with TRBD1. V lost 0 bases, J lost 0 bases, and 8 bases stayed unmatched. This CDR3 spans 17 amino acids. Germline V gene sequence: CDR1 DFQATT, CDR2 SNEGSKA (reference sequence). The DNA for the CDR3 is TGCAGTGCTAGAGATGCCTACCGGGACAGGAGCACAGATACGCAGTATTTT. Translating it yields CSARDAYRDRSTDTQYF.

The chain joins TRBV2 to TRBJ1-2, with 7 bases lining up with TRBD1. Germline CDR1 is SNHLY and CDR2 is FYNNEI. The CDR3 covers 16 residues. Unmatched junction bases numbered 12, after V lost 4 bases and J lost 4 bases. In DNA, the CDR3 is TGTGCCAGCAGTGCCCCGGGTCGGACAGGATCCTATGGCTACACCTTC. Protein product: CASSAPGRTGSYGYTF.

Many counts were recorded for this clonotype. CDR3 amino acids: CASSLVGEDYGYTF. For the CDR3, the DNA is TGTGCCAGCAGTTTAGTAGGGGAGGACTATGGCTACACCTTC. V and J are TRBV28 and TRBJ1-2; D may be TRBD1 (5 bases). V was pared by 2 bases and J by 3 bases, with 10 bases between. This CDR3 comprises 14 residues. The germline gives CDR1 MDHEN, CDR2 SYDVKM.

This clonotype was seen many times. This sequence may be a read error, since a much larger clone differs from it by one base. The V gene is TRBV6-2 or TRBV6-3, the J gene TRBJ2-5; 16 bases align to TRBD2. V gave up 5 bases and J gave up 13 bases; unmatched junction bases: 7. The V gene's germline CDR1 is MNHEY and CDR2 SVGEGT. The CDR3 spans 14 residues. CDR3 loop: CASSRGTSGGAAYF. CDR3 bases: TGTGCCAGCAGTCGAGGGACTAGCGGGGGGGCGGCGTACTTC.

For this clonotype: The junction departs from germline at one end; a sequencing error may be responsible. The chain recombines TRBV4-3 with TRBJ1-2, with a possible D match to TRBD1 (5 bases). The germline V gene encodes CDR1 LGHNA and CDR2 YSLEER. The CDR3 consists of 17 residues. Here the CDR3 DNA reads TGCGCCAGCAGCCAAGGAAATTTCGGGGGACGGAACTATGGCTACATCTTC. Protein sequence: CASSQGNFGGRNYGYIF.

This clonotype was seen at least ten times. This sequence joins TRBV14 and TRBJ1-4; a weak D match, TRBD1 (5 bases). The germline V gene encodes CDR1 SGHDN and CDR2 FVKESK. The CDR3 spans 13 residues. V was trimmed by 3 bases and J by 12 bases, leaving 14 bases between them. The CDR3 spells CASSQTRLGELFF. CDR3 DNA sequence: TGTGCCAGCAGCCAGACCCGTCTAGGGGAACTGTTTTTT.

V gene TRBV4-1 combines with J gene TRBJ1-4; D may be TRBD1 (6 bases). Germline loops: CDR1 MGHRA, CDR2 YSYEKL. V lost 9 bases and J lost 5, with 13 bases in between. CDR3 length: 13 amino acids. In DNA, the CDR3 is TGCGCCAGTTGGGACATTTTAAATGAAAAACTGTTTTTT. Translating gives CASWDILNEKLFF.

This chain uses TRBV7-2 with TRBJ2-5, with TRBD2 matching 11 bases. Per germline, CDR1 SGHTA and CDR2 FQGNSA. The ends lost 1 base at V and 6 bases at J; junction bases unmatched: 4. CDR3 length: 15 residues. CDR3 region: CASSLDSGRGKTQYF. In DNA, the CDR3 is TGTGCCAGCAGCTTAGATAGCGGGAGGGGAAAGACCCAGTACTTC. Drawing the rest from reference TRBV7-2 and TRBJ2-5, the complete variable domain is GAGVSQSPSNKVTEKGKDVELRCDPISGHTALYWYRQSLGQGLEFLIYFQGNSAPDKSGLPSDRFSAERTGGSVSTLTIQRTQQEDSAVYLCASSLDSGRGKTQYFGPGTRLLVL.

This clonotype was seen at least ten times. The V call is TRBV6-6, the J call TRBJ1-2, with D maybe TRBD1 (6 bases). Per the germline V gene, CDR1 is MNHNY and CDR2 is SVGAGI (reference sequence). This CDR3 has 13 amino acids. Trimming took 4 bases from V and 6 from J, leaving 12 bases between them. CDR3: CASSWGARDGYTF. DNA for the CDR3: TGTGCCAGCAGTTGGGGGGCCAGGGATGGCTACACCTTC.

For this clonotype: A much larger clone sits a single nucleotide away, making a read error possible. The genes are TRBV20-1 and TRBJ2-6, with D uncertain. This CDR3 has 15 amino acids. V was pared by 1 base and J by 0 bases, with 7 bases between. Germline V gives CDR1 DFQATT, CDR2 SNEGSKA (reference sequence). In nucleotides, the CDR3 is TGCAGTGCTAGAGGTCCCAGCTCTGGGGCCAACGTCCTGACTTTC. This encodes CSARGPSSGANVLTF.

The sample holds a few counts of this clonotype. The rearrangement joins TRBV29-1 to TRBJ2-2; the D is unclear. There are 14 residues in the CDR3. V was clipped by 5 bases and J by 3 bases, with 13 bases between them. The germline V gene has CDR1 SQVTM and CDR2 ANQGSEA. CDR3 region: CSVSNLGDTGELFF. The DNA of the CDR3 is TGCAGCGTTTCCAACCTTGGGGACACCGGGGAGCTGTTTTTT.

The chain links TRBV3-1 to TRBJ2-1; D uncertain. The CDR3 runs 14 residues. Germline loops: CDR1 LGHDT, CDR2 YNNKEL (reference sequence). The V end was cut by 1 base, the J end by 4 bases, with 8 bases between. CDR3 amino acids: CASSQGLNYNEQFF. The CDR3 nucleotides are TGTGCCAGCAGCCAAGGGCTGAATTACAATGAGCAGTTCTTC.

The chain couples TRBV21-1 to TRBJ2-7; TRBD2 reflects the table's D call only, with no check against the DNA. TRBV21-1 is a pseudogene. The CDR3 has 13 residues. The CDR3 DNA reads TGTGCCAGTCTGATGGGACTGGCCTACGAGCAGTACTTC. This gives the protein CASLMGLAYEQYF.

The chain employs TRBV7-2 and TRBJ2-5; D remains unclear. Germline V gene data show CDR1 as SGHTA and CDR2 as FQGNSA. V shed 4 bases and J shed 11 bases, with 17 bases lying between them. The CDR3 length is 13 residues. DNA for the CDR3: TGTGCCAGCAGCTCTGGGGTAGTGGGTGAGCAGTACTTC. Translating gives CASSSGVVGEQYF.

This clonotype was observed a handful of times. The chain recombines TRBV2 with TRBJ2-7; D uncertain. V shed 4 bases and J shed 2 bases, with 15 bases lying between them. The germline gives CDR1 SNHLY, CDR2 FYNNEI. The CDR3 covers 15 residues. The CDR3: CASSGLSRATYEQYF. The CDR3 bases are TGTGCCAGCAGTGGTCTGTCACGGGCCACCTACGAGCAGTACTTC.

This clonotype was observed at least ten times. The chain joins TRBV6-5 to TRBJ1-4, with 7 bases identical to TRBD1. Losses at the gene ends were 6 bases for V and 4 bases for J; bases not matched to a gene: 5. Germline CDR1 and CDR2: MNHEY and SVGAGI. The CDR3 covers 14 residues. CDR3 protein: CASRRDSGNEKLFF. As DNA, the CDR3 is TGTGCCAGCAGAAGGGACAGCGGTAATGAAAAACTGTTTTTT.

J is TRBJ1-4 and V is TRBV6-5; no reliable D call. V was shortened by 10 bases and J by 0 bases, with 18 bases between the two germline ends. There are 16 residues in the CDR3. Germline V gives CDR1 MNHEY, CDR2 SVGAGI. CDR3 bases: TGTGCCACGATGGGTTCTAGGGTGACAACTAATGAAAAACTGTTTTTT. Its translation: CATMGSRVTTNEKLFF.